The 32 T cell receptor beta chains listed next were all sequenced from one sample in a study of post-analysis software for immune sequencing data. Study-wide results and limits: Several TRBV segments were more frequent in patients than controls; TRBV5-6, TRBV5-1 and TRBV20-1 belonged to this group.

Tagging with unique molecular identifiers was a feature of the TCR beta cDNA libraries. TCRdb reprocessed the PCR reads with MiXCR, giving one entry per CDR3 protein. In the table there are fewer than 550,000 distinct CDR3 sequences, 34% of which are singletons. Their recognized antigens are unknown. The sample comprised blood. Every receptor here comes from a girl aged 2 to 17 with multiple sclerosis.

The V call is TRBV9, the J call TRBJ2-1, with 11 bases lining up with TRBD2. This CDR3 has 15 amino acids. CDR1 and CDR2 from the germline V gene are SGDLS and YYNGEE. V shed 4 bases, J shed 3 bases, and the junction held 3 bases outside the gene matches. CDR3 loop: CASSKTSGGYNEQFF. CDR3 DNA sequence: TGTGCCAGCAGCAAAACTAGCGGGGGCTACAATGAGCAGTTCTTC.

The table lists this clonotype with a few counts. The genes are TRBV29-1 and TRBJ2-6; D could derive from TRBD1 or TRBD2 (5 bases each). Trimming shortened V by 7 bases and J by 1 base, and 14 bases separated the two germline ends. The CDR3 contains 15 residues. Germline loops: CDR1 SQVTM, CDR2 ANQGSEA. CDR3 DNA sequence: TGCAGCGCCTCCGGGACGGCATCTGGGGCCAACGTCCTGACTTTC. It yields the protein CSASGTASGANVLTF. The complete variable domain, with remaining parts taken from reference TRBV29-1 and TRBJ2-6, reads SAVISQKPSRDICQRGTSLTIQCQVDSQVTMMFWYRQQPGQSLTLIATANQGSEATYESGFVIDKFPISRPNLTFSTLTVSNMSPEDSSIYLCSASGTASGANVLTFGAGSRLTVL.

Comments on this clonotype: A read error may produce the germline difference seen at one junction end. The chain recombines TRBV15 with TRBJ2-1, with 8 bases identical to TRBD2. This CDR3 is built from 14 residues. CDR1 is LNHNV, CDR2 YYDKDF, per germline (reference sequence). Written as DNA, the CDR3 is TGTGTCACCACCGCCGGGGGGGACTACAATGAGCAGTTCTTC. Its protein is CVTTAGGDYNEQFF.

The chain employs TRBV7-9 and TRBJ2-7; the D gene is possibly TRBD1 (7 bases). V lost 1 base to trimming and J lost 5 bases, with 18 bases between them. Germline-derived CDR1 and CDR2 are SEHNR and FQNEAQ (reference sequence). This CDR3 is built from 16 residues. CDR3 amino acids: CASSLGRGTAANEQYF. The CDR3, as DNA: TGTGCCAGCAGCTTAGGTCGGGGGACAGCGGCCAACGAGCAGTACTTC.

The V call is TRBV9, the J call TRBJ2-5, with 11 bases that match TRBD2. CDR1 and CDR2 (germline): SGDLS, YYNGEE. CDR3 size: 19 residues. J gave up 0 bases and V 0 bases, and 10 bases lay outside the gene matches. The CDR3 DNA sequence: TGTGCCAGCAGCGTAGCGATTCAGGGACTAGCGGTGGACCAAGAGACCCAGTACTTC. It yields the protein CASSVAIQGLAVDQETQYF.

V and J are TRBV9 and TRBJ2-6; no firm D call. This CDR3 has 15 residues. Germline V gene lookup returns CDR1 SGDLS and CDR2 YYNGEE. Deletions cut 4 bases from V and 0 bases from J, with 8 bases between. CDR3 sequence: CASSPLNSGANVLTF. The CDR3 nucleotides read TGTGCCAGCAGCCCCTTAAACTCTGGGGCCAACGTCCTGACTTTC.

This clonotype was detected a few times. The V and J genes are TRBV20-1 and TRBJ1-1; no reliable D call. CDR1 and CDR2 from the germline V gene are DFQATT and SNEGSKA (reference sequence). Trimming cost V 2 bases and J 1 base, with 5 bases left between them. The CDR3 has 12 residues. The CDR3 spells CSARLGNTEAFF. For the CDR3, the DNA is TGCAGTGCTAGACTGGGGAACACTGAAGCTTTCTTT.

The chain combines TRBV6-7 with TRBJ2-7, with TRBD2 identical over 7 bases. TRBV6-7 falls under the ORF class, with uncertain function. V lost 7 bases and J lost 5; bases outside the gene matches: 11. The CDR3 extends over 14 amino acids. CDR3 nucleotides: TGTGCCAGCATCCCAGTGGGGGGGGACGACGAGCAGTACTTC. As protein: CASIPVGGDDEQYF.

This chain connects TRBV6-2 or TRBV6-3 to TRBJ1-2, with D perhaps matching TRBD1 (6 bases). The CDR3 runs to 14 residues. With 6 bases removed from V and 2 bases from J, the gap between germline ends came to 13 bases. CDR1 is MNHEY and CDR2 is SVGEGT in the germline V gene. Written as DNA, the CDR3 is TGTGCCAGCAGGAGGACAGCGTCAAACTATGGCTACACCTTC. It encodes CASRRTASNYGYTF.

This clonotype has only a few counts. The V and J genes are TRBV10-3 and TRBJ2-5; 12 nucleotides align to TRBD2. The germline V gene encodes CDR1 ENHRY and CDR2 SYGVKD. The CDR3 loop spans 16 amino acids. With V trimmed by 0 bases and J by 3 bases, 2 bases remained unmatched. The CDR3 protein is CAISESRLAGEETQYF. The CDR3 coding sequence is TGTGCCATCAGTGAGTCAAGACTAGCGGGGGAAGAGACCCAGTACTTC.

The table lists this clonotype with a few counts. V usage is TRBV5-1 and J usage is TRBJ2-7; 7 positions match TRBD2. V dropped 3 bases and J dropped 1; count of bases not matched to a gene: 10. The CDR3 length is 16 residues. The germline V gene encodes CDR1 SGHRS and CDR2 YFSETQ. CDR3 DNA: TGCGCCAGCAGCTCGGGGAGGGACGGGGGTTCCTACGAGCAGTACTTC. It specifies CASSSGRDGGSYEQYF.

This clonotype was found a few times. The chain joins TRBV7-9 to TRBJ2-7, with no clear D. V lost 2 bases and J lost 0, with 23 bases in between. The CDR3 runs 19 residues. Germline V CDR1 and CDR2: SEHNR, FQNEAQ (reference sequence). The CDR3 loop reads CASSLTIRSTHPYSYEQYF. CDR3 nucleotides: TGTGCCAGCAGCTTAACTATCCGCTCAACTCACCCCTACTCCTACGAGCAGTACTTC.

V usage is TRBV3-1 and J usage is TRBJ1-6; TRBD1 matches 7 bases. CDR3 length: 15 residues. V lost 1 base, J lost 6 bases, and 3 bases stayed unmatched. The germline V gene encodes CDR1 LGHDT and CDR2 YNNKEL (reference sequence). The CDR3 loop reads CASSQGRQGNSPLHF. The CDR3 bases are TGTGCCAGCAGCCAAGGGCGACAGGGTAATTCACCCCTCCACTTT.

The rearrangement joins TRBV7-9 to TRBJ2-5; no clear D gene. CDR3 length: 13 amino acids. Trimming took 4 bases from V and 2 from J, leaving 8 bases between them. The germline V gene encodes CDR1 SEHNR and CDR2 FQNEAQ (reference sequence). The CDR3: CASSSGRQETQYF. The CDR3 DNA reads TGTGCCAGCAGCTCTGGACGTCAAGAGACCCAGTACTTC.

The rearrangement links TRBV3-1 to TRBJ2-7; D unclear. Germline V gives CDR1 LGHDT, CDR2 YNNKEL (reference sequence). Trimming removed 0 bases from V and 9 bases from J, with 15 bases in between. This CDR3 is built from 14 residues. CDR3 DNA: TGTGCCAGCAGCCAAGAAAACGAGGCCCCGCGGCAGTACTTC. It is translated as CASSQENEAPRQYF.

The J gene is TRBJ2-1, the V gene TRBV20-1; D not certain. The ends were cut back, 8 bases at V and 7 bases at J, with 12 bases in the middle. Per germline, CDR1 DFQATT and CDR2 SNEGSKA (reference sequence). The CDR3 is 11 amino acids. This CDR3 is CSPTRINEQFF. The DNA for the CDR3 is TGCAGTCCCACCAGGATTAATGAGCAGTTCTTC.

The J gene is TRBJ2-4, the V gene TRBV7-8, with D possibly being TRBD2 (5 bases). Near its end, the DNA agrees better with TRBJ2-7, so the J call may be wrong. The CDR3 is made up of 12 amino acids. CDR1 is SGHVS and CDR2 is FQNEAQ in the germline V gene. The CDR3 sequence is CASALGMYEQYF. The CDR3 DNA is TGTGCCAGCGCCCTCGGGATGTACGAGCAGTACTTC.

The CDR3 nucleotides are TGTGCCAGCAGCCCTCGCTTTGTTGGCACAGATACGCAGTATTTT. It translates to CASSPRFVGTDTQYF. The chain links TRBV7-2 to TRBJ2-3; D gene ambiguous. The germline V gene encodes CDR1 SGHTA and CDR2 FQGNSA. The V gene lost 5 bases and the J gene lost 1 base, with 13 bases spanning the gap. This CDR3 has 15 residues.

The count of this clonotype is one. The chain is built from TRBV5-6 and TRBJ1-1; D is perhaps TRBD1 (5 bases). V shed 6 bases and J shed 0 bases, with 12 bases lying between them. Per the germline V gene, CDR1 is SGHDT and CDR2 is YYEEEE. The CDR3 is 14 amino acids. Written as DNA, the CDR3 is TGTGCCAGCACCGTCCTGGGACTGAACACTGAAGCTTTCTTT. Translating gives CASTVLGLNTEAFF.

The chain recombines TRBV6-5 with TRBJ1-2; TRBD1 is a possible D gene (5 bases). Looked up from germline, CDR1 is MNHEY and CDR2 is SVGAGI. There are 13 residues in the CDR3. Trimming removed 9 bases at V and 0 bases at J, with 11 bases between. The CDR3 region has the DNA TGTGCCAGTACCAGGGAAGCTAACTATGGCTACACCTTC. Amino acid sequence: CASTREANYGYTF.

The chain recombines TRBV15 with TRBJ2-2, with 9 bases identical to TRBD1. The CDR3 consists of 17 residues. Trimming removed 3 bases from V and 5 bases from J; junction bases left unmatched: 10. Per the germline V gene, CDR1 is LNHNV and CDR2 is YYDKDF (reference sequence). As DNA, the CDR3 is TGTGCCACCAGCAGGGATTTAACAGGGGGCAGGACCGGGGAGCTGTTTTTT. It is translated as CATSRDLTGGRTGELFF.

The V and J genes are TRBV20-1 and TRBJ1-1, with D tentatively TRBD1 (6 bases). This CDR3 is 14 amino acids long. V was clipped by 5 bases and J by 4 bases, with 17 bases between them. Germline V lookup: CDR1 DFQATT, CDR2 SNEGSKA (reference sequence). CDR3 loop: CSAFGDTGGTEAFF. DNA of the CDR3: TGCAGTGCTTTCGGGGACACGGGGGGCACTGAAGCTTTCTTT.

The chain uses TRBV3-1 and TRBJ1-2, with D possibly TRBD1 on 6 matching bases. The germline V gene encodes CDR1 LGHDT and CDR2 YNNKEL (reference sequence). CDR3 size: 18 residues. Trimming stripped 1 base from V and 0 bases from J, with 18 bases between. Written as DNA, the CDR3 is TGTGCCAGCAGCCAAGTCCGGGGCAGGGGACCTTCTAACTATGGCTACACCTTC. Translating gives CASSQVRGRGPSNYGYTF.

The chain is built from TRBV6-5 and TRBJ1-1; D not certain. The germline V and J ends were trimmed by 6 bases and 4 bases, with 18 bases remaining between them. Per the germline V gene, CDR1 is MNHEY and CDR2 is SVGAGI. This CDR3 is built from 15 residues. This CDR3 reads CASSWARQGFTEAFF. The CDR3 DNA sequence: TGTGCCAGCAGCTGGGCGAGACAAGGGTTCACTGAAGCTTTCTTT.

This clonotype was detected only a few times. The chain carries TRBV28 and TRBJ2-7, with TRBD1 as a possible D gene (5 bases). V dropped 3 bases and J dropped 1 base, with 16 bases sitting between them. The CDR3 is 16 residues long. CDR1 and CDR2 from the germline V gene are MDHEN and SYDVKM. The CDR3 is CASSFHLQAPSYEQYF. In DNA, the CDR3 is TGTGCCAGCAGTTTTCATCTACAGGCCCCTTCCTACGAGCAGTACTTC.

This clonotype has more than one count but fewer than ten. The chain links TRBV4-1 to TRBJ2-5, with 7 bases that match TRBD2. The CDR3 loop spans 15 amino acids. Germline CDR1 is MGHRA and CDR2 is YSYEKL. The trim removed 1 base at V and 4 bases at J, leaving 6 bases unmatched. CDR3 loop: CASSQVVAGVETQYF. Written as DNA, the CDR3 is TGCGCCAGCAGCCAAGTAGTAGCGGGTGTAGAGACCCAGTACTTC.

This clonotype was picked up a small number of times. The J gene is TRBJ1-6, the V gene TRBV10-3; perhaps TRBD1 as D (5 bases). The V end lost 3 bases, the J end lost 2 bases, and 11 bases lay between the germline ends. Per germline, CDR1 ENHRY and CDR2 SYGVKD. This CDR3 region has 16 residues. CDR3 DNA: TGTGCCATCAGTGATGAGGGGTTAGCCTATAATTCACCCCTCCACTTT. It is translated as CAISDEGLAYNSPLHF.

This clonotype was observed a few times. The gene calls are TRBV5-5 and TRBJ2-5; TRBD1 might be the D (6 bases). CDR1 SGHKS and CDR2 YYEKEE come from the germline V gene (reference sequence). Trimming left V 2 bases short and J 2 bases short, with 13 bases between. The CDR3 runs to 15 residues. CDR3 protein: CASSFSRQGQETQYF. CDR3 nucleotides: TGTGCCAGCAGCTTTTCGCGGCAGGGGCAAGAGACCCAGTACTTC.

The chain carries TRBV7-9 and TRBJ1-1; D is unclear. CDR1 is SEHNR, CDR2 FQNEAQ, per germline (reference sequence). V was shortened by 1 base and J by 10 bases, with 10 bases between the two germline ends. The CDR3 is 12 amino acids. The CDR3 here is CASSLEEALAFF. As DNA, the CDR3 is TGTGCCAGCAGCTTAGAGGAGGCTCTAGCTTTCTTT.

This clonotype has just a few counts. The CDR3 nucleotides are TGTGCCAGCAGTTTATCGTTGGGGGGCGAGCAGTACTTC. Translated, it gives CASSLSLGGEQYF. The chain couples TRBV27 to TRBJ2-7, with D maybe TRBD2 (6 bases). Between the trimmed V and J ends, which lost 0 bases and 6 bases, there was a span of 9 bases. From germline, CDR1 is MNHEY and CDR2 SMNVEV (reference sequence). The CDR3 contains 13 residues.

This clonotype was detected ten times or more. The chain employs TRBV20-1 and TRBJ2-7, with D unclear. V was cut by 4 bases and J by 5 bases, with 0 bases left in between. This CDR3 has 8 residues. CDR1 is DFQATT and CDR2 is SNEGSKA in the germline V gene (reference sequence). CDR3 residues: CSANEQYF. CDR3 DNA: TGCAGTGCTAACGAGCAGTACTTC.

The rearrangement links TRBV5-1 to TRBJ2-4; either TRBD1 or TRBD2 may supply D (5 bases each). Trimming removed 2 bases at V and 1 base at J, with 13 bases between. This CDR3 spans 16 amino acids. CDR1 is SGHRS, CDR2 YFSETQ, per germline. Here the CDR3 DNA reads TGCGCCAGCAGCTTACCAACCGGGACGGCCAAAAACATTCAGTACTTC. It specifies CASSLPTGTAKNIQYF. The entire variable domain, with the rest obtained from reference TRBV5-1 and TRBJ2-4, is as follows: KAGVTQTPRYLIKTRGQQVTLSCSPISGHRSVSWYQQTPGQGLQFLFEYFSETQRNKGNFPGRFSGRQFSNSRSEMNVSTLELGDSALYLCASSLPTGTAKNIQYFGAGTRLSVL.